This T cell receptor beta chain was sequenced for a study of blood T cell repertoires in COVID-19. Whole-study context: Samples came from the United States, Italy and Spain, spanning acute and convalescent COVID-19.

Per the study methods: Nucleated cell number was recorded as an estimate derived from reference gene primer amplification. Repertoires were generated with immunoSEQ multiplex PCR, while TCRdb's copy carries only in-frame clones and drops some. That table gives V, J and clone size, and the DNA gave D and trimming. The table records over 150,000 clones, about 86% of them present only once. This CDR3 spans 12 amino acids. Participant ages covered about 18 to 89 years across approximately 25 US areas. Donors of Cohort 3 who recovered were those that had two negative PCRs, clearance, or symptom resolution.

This sequence originates from a man aged 35-49 years who had recovered from COVID-19. The specimen sequenced was PBMCs or T cells enriched from blood (not recorded which). This chain links TRBV1 with TRBJ2-7; the table calls TRBD1, which could not be checked here. TRBV1 corresponds to a pseudogene. The CDR3 sequence is CTIGPGDNEQYF. CDR3 in DNA: TGCACCATCGGCCCCGGCGACAACGAGCAGTACTTC.